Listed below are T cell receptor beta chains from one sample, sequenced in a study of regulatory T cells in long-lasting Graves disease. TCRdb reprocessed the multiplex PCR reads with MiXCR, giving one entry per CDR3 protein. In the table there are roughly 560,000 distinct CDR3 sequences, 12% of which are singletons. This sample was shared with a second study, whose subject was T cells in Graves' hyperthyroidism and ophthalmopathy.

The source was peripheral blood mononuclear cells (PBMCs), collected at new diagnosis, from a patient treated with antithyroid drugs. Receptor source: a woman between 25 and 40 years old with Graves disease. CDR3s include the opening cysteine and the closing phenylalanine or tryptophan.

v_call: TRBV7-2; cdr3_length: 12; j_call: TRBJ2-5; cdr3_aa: CASSSGTGTRYF
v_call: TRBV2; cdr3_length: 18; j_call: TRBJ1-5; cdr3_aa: CASSEGAGENKAYQPQHF
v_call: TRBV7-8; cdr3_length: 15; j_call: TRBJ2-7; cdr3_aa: CASSPTVGPTYEQYF
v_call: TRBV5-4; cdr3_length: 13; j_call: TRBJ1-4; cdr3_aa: CASSMGTDEKLFF
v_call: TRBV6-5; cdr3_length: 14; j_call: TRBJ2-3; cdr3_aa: CASSLTVTTDTQYF
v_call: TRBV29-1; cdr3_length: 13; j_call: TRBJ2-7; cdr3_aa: CSVGRDRGREQYF
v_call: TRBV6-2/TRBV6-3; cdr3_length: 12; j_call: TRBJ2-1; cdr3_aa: CASSQTHNEQFF
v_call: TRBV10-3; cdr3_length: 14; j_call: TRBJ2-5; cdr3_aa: CAISVRQGSETQYF
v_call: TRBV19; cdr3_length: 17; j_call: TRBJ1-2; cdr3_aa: CASNLRGDSRGIYGYTF
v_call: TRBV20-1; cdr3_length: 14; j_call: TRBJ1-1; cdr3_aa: CSAIRTGVNTEAFF
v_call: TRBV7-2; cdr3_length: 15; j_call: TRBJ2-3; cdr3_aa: CASSYPGLETDTQYF
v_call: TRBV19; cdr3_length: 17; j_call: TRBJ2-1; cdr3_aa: CATTSASGRARDNEQFF
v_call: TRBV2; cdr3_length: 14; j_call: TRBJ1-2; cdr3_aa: CASSTRTGVYGYTF
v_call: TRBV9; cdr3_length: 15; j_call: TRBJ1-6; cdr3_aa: CASSHNTGPNSPLHF
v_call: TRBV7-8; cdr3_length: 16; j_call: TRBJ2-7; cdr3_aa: CASSPRSGGGPYEQYF
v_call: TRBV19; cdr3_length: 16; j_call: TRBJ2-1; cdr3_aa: CASSMGLAGVYNEQFF
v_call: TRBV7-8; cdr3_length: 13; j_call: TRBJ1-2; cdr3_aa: CASSFGMFYGYTF
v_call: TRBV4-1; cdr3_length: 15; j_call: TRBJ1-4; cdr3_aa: CASSPTGVTNEKLFF
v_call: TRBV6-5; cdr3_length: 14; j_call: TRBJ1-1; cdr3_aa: CASSYPGLNTEAFF
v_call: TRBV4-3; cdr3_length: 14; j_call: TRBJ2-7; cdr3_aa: CASSLNWPSYEQYF
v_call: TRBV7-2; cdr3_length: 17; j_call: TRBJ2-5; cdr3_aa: CASRPEYMTGWWETQYF
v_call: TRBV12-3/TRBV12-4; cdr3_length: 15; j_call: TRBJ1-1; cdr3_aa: CASSPEVRAGTEAFF
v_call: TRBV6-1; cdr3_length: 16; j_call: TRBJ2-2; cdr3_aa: CASYKSGTGVTGELFF
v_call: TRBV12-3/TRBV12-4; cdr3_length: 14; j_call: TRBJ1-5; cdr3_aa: CASRRRDSNQPQHF
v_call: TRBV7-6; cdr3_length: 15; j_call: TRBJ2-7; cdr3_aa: CASSLSQGPTYEQYF
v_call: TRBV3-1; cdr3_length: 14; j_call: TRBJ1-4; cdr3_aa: CASSQGDRGEKLFF
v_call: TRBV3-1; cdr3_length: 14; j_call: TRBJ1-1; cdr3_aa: CASSPLIRSPEAFF
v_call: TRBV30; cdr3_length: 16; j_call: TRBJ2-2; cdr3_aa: CAWSFTLGQNTGELFF
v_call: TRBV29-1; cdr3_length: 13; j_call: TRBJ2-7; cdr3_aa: CSVRSGSVYEQYF
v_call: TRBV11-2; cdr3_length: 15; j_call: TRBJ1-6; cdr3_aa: CASSLAAGDNSPLHF
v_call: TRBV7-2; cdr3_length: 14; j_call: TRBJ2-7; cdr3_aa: CASSTYRALYEQYF
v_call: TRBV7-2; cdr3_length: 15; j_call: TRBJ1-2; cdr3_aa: CASSLLGQKNYGYTF
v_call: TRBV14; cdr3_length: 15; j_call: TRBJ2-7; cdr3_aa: CASSHLRAAIYEQYF
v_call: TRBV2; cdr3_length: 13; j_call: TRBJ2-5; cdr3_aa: CASSEGLQETQYF
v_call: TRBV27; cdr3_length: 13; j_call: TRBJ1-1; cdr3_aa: CASSPGGLDEAFF
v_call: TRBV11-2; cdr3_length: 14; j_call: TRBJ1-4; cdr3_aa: CASSLWGLNEKLFF
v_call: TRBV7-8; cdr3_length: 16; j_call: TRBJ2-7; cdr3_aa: CASSLVGSGRGYEQYF
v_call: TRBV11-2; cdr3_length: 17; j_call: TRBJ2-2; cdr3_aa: CASSKKRQGANTGELFF
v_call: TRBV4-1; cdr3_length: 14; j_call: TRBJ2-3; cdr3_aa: CASSHGRGTDTQYF
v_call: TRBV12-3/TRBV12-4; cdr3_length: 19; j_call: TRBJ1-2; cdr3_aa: CASSLTRGGAWAYNYGYTF
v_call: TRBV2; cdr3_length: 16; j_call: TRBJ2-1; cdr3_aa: CASTEGLAGGRGEQFF
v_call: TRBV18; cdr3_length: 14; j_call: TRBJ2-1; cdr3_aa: CASSPPGVYNEQFF
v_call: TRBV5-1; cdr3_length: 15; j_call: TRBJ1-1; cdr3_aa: CASSLVTDRSSEAFF
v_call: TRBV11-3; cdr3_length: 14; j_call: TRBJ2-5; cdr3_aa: CASSSRTGEETQYF
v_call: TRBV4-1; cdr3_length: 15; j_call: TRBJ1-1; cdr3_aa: CASSQVKGANTEAFF
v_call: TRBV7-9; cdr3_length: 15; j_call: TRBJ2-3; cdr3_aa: CASSPYSGGEDTQYF
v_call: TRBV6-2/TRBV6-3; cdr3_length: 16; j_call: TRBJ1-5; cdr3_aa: CASTSDTSVSNQPQHF
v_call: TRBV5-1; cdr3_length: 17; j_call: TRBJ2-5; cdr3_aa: CASSLAPAGGLEETQYF
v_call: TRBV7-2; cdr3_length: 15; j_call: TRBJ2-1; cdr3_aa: CASSIAPRSHNEQFF
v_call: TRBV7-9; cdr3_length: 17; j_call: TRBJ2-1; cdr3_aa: CASSLAPSGGSYNEQFF
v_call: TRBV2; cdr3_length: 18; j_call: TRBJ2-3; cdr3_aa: CASTWDFGKPGSTDTQYF
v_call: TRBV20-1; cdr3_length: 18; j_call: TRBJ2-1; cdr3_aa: CSARGLAGVLASYNEQFF
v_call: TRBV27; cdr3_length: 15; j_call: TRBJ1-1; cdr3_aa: CASRQRNEGNTEAFF
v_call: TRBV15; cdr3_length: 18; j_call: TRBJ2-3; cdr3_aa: CATSRDFSPSGSTDTQYF
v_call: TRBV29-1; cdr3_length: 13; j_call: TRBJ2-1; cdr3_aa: CSVEAGVGNEQFF